The sequence of this T cell receptor beta chain was determined in a study of blood T cell repertoires in COVID-19. The assay was immunoSEQ multiplex PCR, and TCRdb's table has in-frame clones only and misses some. Among 70,000 or so clones listed, roughly 80% were seen once. The CDR3 contains 15 residues. The germline V and J ends were trimmed by 4 bases and 6 bases, with 15 bases remaining between them. Germline V CDR1 and CDR2: SGHTA, FQGTGA. V is TRBV7-3 and J is TRBJ2-2, with D perhaps TRBD1 (6 bases). The source is a man in his fifties or sixties with COVID-19, enrolled during active disease. The sequenced sample was peripheral blood. The DNA for the CDR3 is TGTGCCAGCAGCTCCTCACCTGGGGGCTCCGGGGAGCTGTTTTTT. Translation gives CASSSSPGGSGELFF.